These T cell receptor beta chains were read from a single sample in a study of blood T cell repertoires in COVID-19. Assay used: immunoSEQ multiplex PCR; TCRdb lists only in-frame clones, some missing. The sample lists more than 70,000 clones; about nine tenths were seen once. Sequenced: peripheral blood. The receptors stem from a woman aged 45-60 years in a cohort sampled during active COVID-19. Each CDR3 is given with its conserved first and last residue.

v_call cdr3_length cdr3_aa
TRBV6-5 16 CASSSRQVFSNQPQHF
TRBV3-1/TRBV3-2 13 CASSRPGNTEAFF
TRBV6-6 16 CASRGLAGGNQETQYF
TRBV3-1/TRBV3-2 14 CASSQRTGGNEQFF
TRBV11-1 14 CASSLGRYSYEQYF
TRBV12-3/TRBV12-4 13 CASSVRGNSPLHF
TRBV7-9 14 CASSAGTNQETQYF
TRBV2 13 CASMKQSQETQYF
TRBV15 13 CATSRDGQGEAFF
TRBV27 14 CASSTTGIGGELFF
TRBV6-1 14 CASSDTGQNYGYTF
TRBV19 14 CASTIGGSNQPQHF
TRBV9 15 CASSVGGDVYQPQHF
TRBV24-1 20 CATSDFRLAGGTWRPGELFF
TRBV20-1 11 CSAPYAAEAFF
TRBV7-9 14 CASSSHTGSYEQYF
TRBV7-8 11 CATGGPGELFF
TRBV18 14 CASSPRQDPYEQYF
TRBV7-2 14 CASSFRQSYNEQFF
TRBV10-3 15 CAVTRGTGVIAEAFF
TRBV7-9 15 CASSSPDRGRDGYTF
TRBV3-1/TRBV3-2 16 CASSQVHQGSGNTIYF
TRBV7-8 17 CASSPRRQGPRYEKLFF
TRBV5-1 15 CASSQAGSGANVLTF
TRBV4-1 13 CASSEDRAYEQYF
TRBV24-1 13 CATSKQGRNEQFF